This is a list of T cell receptor beta chains from one sample in a study of blood T cell repertoires in COVID-19. Repertoires were generated with immunoSEQ multiplex PCR, while TCRdb's copy carries only in-frame clones and drops some. The sample has 360,000 or so clones; roughly four fifths are singletons. Material for sequencing was PBMCs or T cells enriched from blood (not recorded which). The receptors here all came from a woman in her fifties or sixties who had recovered from COVID-19. Each CDR3 is given with its conserved first and last residue. D genes are given only for firm matches. Clone size is shown for a subset of rows, as once, few, many or a class of expanded clone.

V gene	CDR3 length	clone size	D gene	J gene	CDR3 protein	CDR3 DNA
TRBV5-1	15	NA	TRBD1	TRBJ1-1	CASSLVGTVNTEAFF	TGCGCCAGCAGCTTGGTAGGGACAGTGAACACTGAAGCTTTCTTT
TRBV4-3	14	NA	NA	TRBJ2-2	CASSQDRLLGELFF	TGCGCCAGCAGCCAAGACAGGTTATTGGGGGAGCTGTTTTTT
TRBV5-1	15	NA	NA	TRBJ1-5	CASSRAGDSNQPQHF	TGCGCCAGCAGCCGGGCAGGGGATAGCAATCAGCCCCAGCATTTT
TRBV6-2/TRBV6-3	15	NA	NA	TRBJ2-1	CASSYARGLNNEQFF	TGTGCCAGCAGTTACGCGCGGGGACTTAACAATGAGCAGTTCTTC
TRBV9	15	NA	TRBD2	TRBJ2-2	CASSVGGGPSGELFF	TGTGCCAGCAGCGTGGGGGGAGGGCCCTCCGGGGAGCTGTTTTTT
TRBV30	14	once	NA	TRBJ1-1	CAWSARALRQKAFF	TGTGCCTGGAGTGCGAGGGCCTTAAGGCAAAAGGCTTTCTTT
TRBV7-9	14	once	NA	TRBJ1-1	CASSLAGSNTEAFF	TGTGCCAGCAGCTTAGCAGGGAGCAACACTGAAGCTTTCTTT
TRBV11-3	15	NA	TRBD1	TRBJ1-1	CASSLGQGWSTEAFF	TGTGCCAGCAGCTTAGGACAGGGGTGGAGCACTGAAGCTTTCTTT
TRBV19	13	NA	TRBD2	TRBJ2-7	CASSMIPGGEQYF	TGTGCCAGTAGTATGATACCGGGGGGTGAGCAGTACTTC
TRBV2	14	NA	TRBD1	TRBJ2-3	CATSRQGVADTQYF	TGTGCCACCAGCCGCCAGGGGGTGGCAGATACGCAGTATTTT
TRBV4-3	15	NA	TRBD1	TRBJ1-1	CASSQLATGGTEAFF	TGCGCCAGCAGCCAATTGGCCACAGGGGGGACTGAAGCTTTCTTT
TRBV24-1	15	NA	TRBD1	TRBJ2-3	CATSDNGQGSDTQYF	TGTGCCACCAGTGACAACGGACAGGGTTCAGATACGCAGTATTTT
TRBV3-1/TRBV3-2	13	NA	NA	TRBJ1-2	CASSQSDGYGYTF	TGTGCCAGCAGCCAAAGCGACGGTTATGGCTACACCTTC
TRBV7-2	14	NA	NA	TRBJ1-5	CASSSEGGNQPQHF	TGTGCCAGCAGCTCAGAGGGGGGCAATCAGCCCCAGCATTTT
TRBV11-2	14	NA	NA	TRBJ2-7	CASSNPPIPYEQYF	TGTGCCAGCAGCAACCCCCCTATACCCTACGAGCAGTACTTC
TRBV5-4	15	NA	NA	TRBJ2-3	CASSSLALSTDTQYF	TGTGCCAGCAGCTCTTTAGCGCTAAGCACAGATACGCAGTATTTT
TRBV19	18	NA	NA	TRBJ1-1	CASSSGTLNSNPNTEAFF	TGTGCCAGTAGTTCCGGGACACTCAACAGCAACCCGAACACTGAAGCTTTCTTT
TRBV2	13	NA	NA	TRBJ1-1	CASRGVKIDEAFF	TGTGCCAGCAGAGGGGTAAAGATCGATGAAGCTTTCTTT
TRBV11-3	15	NA	TRBD1	TRBJ1-1	CASSPYDRGRTEAFF	TGTGCCAGCAGTCCCTACGACAGGGGCAGGACTGAAGCTTTCTTT
TRBV4-3	15	NA	TRBD2	TRBJ2-1	CASSDQRSGLAEQFF	TGCGCCAGCAGCGACCAACGTTCGGGACTAGCGGAGCAGTTCTTC
TRBV7-6	16	once	TRBD1	TRBJ1-5	CASSFGTGGLNQPQHF	TGTGCCAGCAGCTTCGGGACAGGGGGCCTCAATCAGCCCCAGCATTTT
TRBV7-2	18	NA	NA	TRBJ1-2	CASSLEFFGSQSGYGYTF	TGTGCCAGCAGCTTAGAATTTTTTGGCAGCCAAAGCGGATATGGCTACACCTTC
TRBV6-5	12	NA	NA	TRBJ1-3	CASRSSGNTIYF	TGTGCCAGCAGGTCATCTGGAAACACCATATATTTT
TRBV3-1/TRBV3-2	15	NA	NA	TRBJ2-7	CASSQRGRTKYEQYF	TGTGCCAGCAGCCAAAGGGGTCGGACCAAGTACGAGCAGTACTTC
TRBV10-1	19	NA	NA	TRBJ1-6	CASSPLPRELGSSNSPLHF	TGCGCCAGCAGTCCCCTACCTCGGGAATTGGGATCAAGTAATTCACCCCTCCACTTT
TRBV30	14	once	NA	TRBJ1-1	CAWSAGAVNTEAFF	TGTGCCTGGAGTGCAGGGGCGGTGAACACTGAAGCTTTCTTT
TRBV7-8	14	NA	NA	TRBJ1-4	CASSLEQTNEKLFF	TGTGCCAGCAGCTTAGAACAGACTAATGAAAAACTGTTTTTT
TRBV18	14	NA	NA	TRBJ1-1	CASLRDVGNTEAFF	TGTGCCAGCTTGCGGGACGTTGGTAACACTGAAGCTTTCTTT
TRBV7-6	15	NA	TRBD1	TRBJ1-4	CASSYTGTGVGALFF	TGTGCCAGCAGCTACACCGGGACAGGGGTCGGGGCACTGTTTTTT
TRBV11-3	16	NA	TRBD1	TRBJ1-2	CASSQQDRVFGYGYTF	TGTGCCAGCAGCCAGCAAGACAGGGTCTTCGGCTATGGCTACACCTTC
TRBV19	13	NA	TRBD1	TRBJ2-7	CASSGTGIYEQYF	TGTGCCAGTAGTGGGACAGGGATCTACGAGCAGTACTTC
TRBV5-1	15	NA	NA	TRBJ2-2	CASSFTGIDTGELFF	TGCGCCAGCAGCTTCACCGGGATAGACACCGGGGAGCTGTTTTTT
TRBV15	13	NA	NA	TRBJ1-5	CATSRDGGQPQHF	TGTGCCACCAGCAGAGACGGGGGGCAGCCCCAGCATTTT
TRBV4-2	14	NA	TRBD1	TRBJ1-1	CASSQPETGAQAFF	TGTGCCAGCAGCCAACCCGAGACAGGGGCTCAAGCTTTCTTT
TRBV10-3	14	once	NA	TRBJ1-3	CAIRVDSSGNTIYF	TGTGCCATCAGGGTGGACAGTTCTGGAAACACCATATATTTT
TRBV6-2/TRBV6-3	14	NA	NA	TRBJ1-2	CASSYDQVANGYTF	TGTGCCAGCAGTTACGACCAGGTTGCAAATGGCTACACCTTC
TRBV6-1	12	NA	NA	TRBJ2-7	CASSQGINEQYF	TGTGCCAGCAGCCAGGGGATCAACGAGCAGTACTTC
TRBV28	14	few	TRBD2	TRBJ2-7	CASRSGTSAYEQYF	TGTGCCAGCAGGTCCGGGACTAGCGCCTACGAGCAGTACTTC
TRBV30	13	NA	NA	TRBJ1-2	CACPDRVNYGYTF	TGTGCCTGCCCGGACAGAGTCAACTATGGCTACACCTTC
TRBV6-2/TRBV6-3	12	NA	NA	TRBJ2-1	CASSYSRNEQFF	TGTGCCAGCAGTTACTCGAGAAATGAGCAGTTCTTC
TRBV3-1/TRBV3-2	15	NA	TRBD1	TRBJ1-5	CASSQGTGGGQPQHF	TGTGCCAGCAGCCAGGGGACAGGGGGCGGTCAGCCCCAGCATTTT
TRBV5-4	13	NA	NA	TRBJ2-7	CASRWTGGREQYF	TGTGCCAGCAGGTGGACTGGAGGGAGAGAGCAGTACTTC
TRBV5-1	14	NA	NA	TRBJ2-3	CASSLDRSTDTQYF	TGCGCCAGCAGCTTAGATAGAAGCACAGATACGCAGTATTTT
TRBV4-1	15	NA	NA	TRBJ1-6	CASSQEGLGGSPLHF	TGCGCCAGCAGCCAAGAAGGGTTAGGAGGTTCACCCCTCCACTTT
TRBV10-3	16	once	TRBD2	TRBJ2-3	CAISDVRGGGTDTQYF	TGTGCCATCAGTGATGTGCGGGGGGGCGGCACAGATACGCAGTATTTT
TRBV19	14	NA	NA	TRBJ1-2	CASSTLQGPFGYTF	TGTGCCAGTAGTACCCTCCAGGGCCCTTTTGGCTACACCTTC
TRBV10-3	14	few	TRBD1	TRBJ1-6	CAIRDQGANSPLHF	TGTGCCATCAGGGATCAGGGGGCCAATTCACCCCTCCACTTT
TRBV3-1/TRBV3-2	15	NA	TRBD1	TRBJ2-7	CASSLAGTGDYEQYF	TGTGCCAGCAGCCTCGCCGGGACAGGGGATTACGAGCAGTACTTC